This T cell receptor beta chain was identified during a study of blood T cells in healthy people across ages. Turning to this clonotype: A read error may account for a junction end that differs from germline.

This CDR3 region has 13 residues. Next came a second PCR, run for about 6 to 12 cycles, which used a sample-barcoded 5' primer along with a J-beta primer mix. A tag from a template-switch adaptor with 12 random nucleotides marked each cDNA molecule. TCRdb ran MiXCR on the 5' RACE reads and lists one entry per CDR3 protein. The repertoire consists of 1.4 million to 1.5 million distinct CDR3 sequences, with 42% occurring once and the leading ten covering approximately 7.9%. V usage is TRBV12-3 or TRBV12-4 and J usage is TRBJ1-1, with D uncertain. The sequence derives from a woman aged 18-30 years in good health. Sequencing input: blood. The CDR3 DNA follows: TGTGCCAGCAGTGCGACCGTGAACACTGTAGCTTTCTTT. It translates to CASSATVNTVAFF.